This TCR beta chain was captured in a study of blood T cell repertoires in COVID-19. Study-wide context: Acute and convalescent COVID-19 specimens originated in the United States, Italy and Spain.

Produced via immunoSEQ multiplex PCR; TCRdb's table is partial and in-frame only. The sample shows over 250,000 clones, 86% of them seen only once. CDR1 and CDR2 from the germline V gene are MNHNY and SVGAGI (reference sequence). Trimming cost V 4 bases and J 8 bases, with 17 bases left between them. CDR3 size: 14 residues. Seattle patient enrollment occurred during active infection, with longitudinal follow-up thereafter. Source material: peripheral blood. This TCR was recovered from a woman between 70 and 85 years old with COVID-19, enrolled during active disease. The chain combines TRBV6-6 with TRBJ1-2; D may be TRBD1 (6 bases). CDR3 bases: TGTGCCAGCAGTTTGTCGGGGGGGCGGTGGGGCTACACCTTC. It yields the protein CASSLSGGRWGYTF.